This TCR beta chain was captured by sequencing in a study of breast tumors, draining lymph nodes, adjacent tissues. Study-wide findings and caveats: That most tumor T cells come from lymph nodes remained unproven. Tumor and nontumor repertoires were significantly more similar in luminal-like than in basal-like breast cancer. Most tumor T cells seemingly derive from lymph node, then expand in tumor. Tumor TCR diversity was below lymph nodes but above nontumor tissue.

Notes on this clonotype: The antigen is undetermined.

The V segment lost 4 bases and the J segment 7 bases; nucleotides outside the gene matches: 12. CDR3 length equals 15 residues. CDR1 is DFQATT and CDR2 is SNEGSKA in the germline V gene (reference sequence). Axillary draining lymph nodes of breast cancer patients supplied the node samples. TCRdb itself ran the multiplex PCR reads through MiXCR, one entry per CDR3 protein. This table holds over 130,000 distinct CDR3 sequences, 32% found once. V and J are TRBV20-1 and TRBJ2-7; TRBD2 matches at 11 bases. Sample: axillary lymph node tissue. The TCR sequence derives from a female donor with breast cancer. Some clones in this sample may be carry-over from other donors' samples. As DNA, the CDR3 is TGCAGTGCTATTAGCGGGGGGGCATCGTTCAATGAGCAGTACGTC. Protein sequence: CSAISGGASFNEQYV.